The rows below give T cell receptor beta chains drawn from one sample of a study of blood T cell repertoires in COVID-19. TCRdb's copy holds only in-frame clones and misses some; the assay was immunoSEQ multiplex PCR. The sample has around 130,000 clones; 84% are singletons. The sequenced material came from peripheral blood. Every receptor here comes from a woman of 80 years or more with acute or convalescent COVID-19. The CDR3 runs from the conserved cysteine through the conserved F or W. A D gene is named only where the DNA matches it firmly. The size of a clone is reported for some rows only, either as once, few or many, or as a class for expanded clones.

v_gene	abundance	d_gene	j_gene	CDR3nt	CDR3aa
TRBV6-1	NA	TRBD2	TRBJ2-2	TGTGCCAGCAGTGTTTGGCTAGCGGAGAACACCGGGGAGCTGTTTTTT	CASSVWLAENTGELFF
TRBV5-4	NA	TRBD2	TRBJ2-3	TGTGCCAGCAGCTTAGCGGGAGGGACGTCAGATACGCAGTATTTT	CASSLAGGTSDTQYF
TRBV7-2	NA	TRBD1	TRBJ1-4	TGTGCCAGCAGCCCGCGACAGGGGGCGGGTGAAAAACTGTTTTTT	CASSPRQGAGEKLFF
TRBV14	NA	TRBD1	TRBJ1-6	TGTGCCAGCAGCCAAGATCCCAGGGGGTATTCACCCCTCCACTTT	CASSQDPRGYSPLHF
TRBV18	NA	NA	TRBJ2-5	TGTGCCAGCTCACCTCGCGGCAGGGCCCAAGAGACCCAGTACTTC	CASSPRGRAQETQYF
TRBV6-2/TRBV6-3	NA	TRBD2	TRBJ2-7	TGTGCCAGCAGTTACCTCCGGACTAGCGGGAGGGCCTTTTTCTACGAGCAGTACTTC	CASSYLRTSGRAFFYEQYF
TRBV7-8	NA	TRBD1	TRBJ2-2	TGTGCCTGTAACACCGGGACAGGGACCCGCGGGGAGCTGTTTTTT	CACNTGTGTRGELFF
TRBV9	few	TRBD1	TRBJ1-1	TGTGCCAGCACCCCGGGACAGGGGTACACTGAAGCTTTCTTT	CASTPGQGYTEAFF
TRBV5-1	NA	TRBD1	TRBJ1-1	TGCGCCAGCAGCTACCGACAGGGCGGCCGTGGAAACACTGAAGCTTTCTTT	CASSYRQGGRGNTEAFF
TRBV19	NA	NA	TRBJ1-6	TGTGCCAGTAGTGGGGGGAGCTCCTATAATTCACCCCTCCACTTT	CASSGGSSYNSPLHF
TRBV18	few	TRBD1	TRBJ2-7	TGTGCCAGCTCACAATCGAGGACAGGGGCCTACGAGCAGTACTTC	CASSQSRTGAYEQYF
TRBV6-5	few	NA	TRBJ1-5	TGTGCCAGTCGGGACATTAGCAATCAGCCCCAGCATTTT	CASRDISNQPQHF
TRBV5-1	NA	TRBD1	TRBJ1-4	TGCGCCAGCAGCAAAGACAGGGGTGCAACTAATGAAAAACTGTTTTTT	CASSKDRGATNEKLFF
TRBV11-3	once	TRBD2	TRBJ2-3	TGTGCCAGCAGCTTGGGCGGGGGAAATACGCAGTATTTT	CASSLGGGNTQYF
TRBV13	few	TRBD1	TRBJ1-2	TGTGCCAGCAGCGTACAGGGGTTTGACTATGGCTACACCTTC	CASSVQGFDYGYTF
TRBV7-2	few	NA	TRBJ1-3	TGTGCCAGCAGCTTGTCTGGAGGGACTGGAAACACCATATATTTT	CASSLSGGTGNTIYF
TRBV5-4	NA	TRBD1	TRBJ1-2	TGTGCCAGCAGCTTGGAACAGGGGTTCTCTGATGGCTACACCTTC	CASSLEQGFSDGYTF
TRBV5-1	NA	NA	TRBJ2-5	TGCGCCAGCAGCTTGGGGCAGGGGAGGGTTGAGACCCAGTACTTC	CASSLGQGRVETQYF
TRBV5-1	NA	NA	TRBJ1-5	TGCGCCAGCAGCCCGGACAGACCTGATCAGCCCCAGCATTTT	CASSPDRPDQPQHF
TRBV9	NA	NA	TRBJ1-6	TGTGCCAGCAGCGTAGGAGGGAGCAATTCACCCCTCCACTTT	CASSVGGSNSPLHF
TRBV6-5	once	TRBD1	TRBJ1-4	TGTGCCAGCATTTCACCGGGACAGGGGGTTGAAAAACTGTTTTTT	CASISPGQGVEKLFF
TRBV12-5	NA	NA	TRBJ2-7	TGTGCTAGTGGTTCCGGAGTCGGGGAGCAGTACTTC	CASGSGVGEQYF
TRBV7-8	NA	NA	TRBJ2-3	TGTGCCAGCAGCCCGGGACTTCTAAGCACAGATACGCAGTATTTT	CASSPGLLSTDTQYF
TRBV6-5	NA	NA	TRBJ2-5	TGTGCCAGCACTCTCAGAGAGACCCAGTACTTC	CASTLRETQYF
TRBV12-3/TRBV12-4	NA	NA	TRBJ1-5	TGTGCCAGCAGTTTAGGGCGGAATCAGCCCCAGCATTTT	CASSLGRNQPQHF
TRBV27	once	TRBD1	TRBJ1-5	TGTGCCAGCAGTCAACAGGGGGTCAATCAGCCCCAGCATTTT	CASSQQGVNQPQHF
TRBV11-2	NA	NA	TRBJ2-5	TGTGCCAGCAGCTCCCGGGGGAGCCAAGAGACCCAGTACTTC	CASSSRGSQETQYF
TRBV7-6	NA	TRBD1	TRBJ1-3	TGTGCCAGCAGCTTAGGGGCAGGGGGCGGCACCATATATTTT	CASSLGAGGGTIYF
TRBV11-2	NA	TRBD2	TRBJ2-1	TGTGCCAGCAGCACCTCGGGACTAGCGGCCTACAATGAGCAGTTCTTC	CASSTSGLAAYNEQFF
TRBV11-2	NA	TRBD1	TRBJ2-5	TGTGCCAGCAGCTTAGTTATGACAGGGGGAGAGACCCAGTACTTC	CASSLVMTGGETQYF
TRBV5-1	once	TRBD1	TRBJ1-4	TGCGCCAGCAGCTTGGAGGGGACAGGCCAAGAAAAACTGTTTTTT	CASSLEGTGQEKLFF
TRBV4-3	NA	NA	TRBJ1-4	TGCGCCAGCAGCAGACAGATTGCAACTAATGAAAAACTGTTTTTT	CASSRQIATNEKLFF
TRBV5-4	NA	TRBD2	TRBJ2-1	TGTGCCAGCAGCACCGGGACTAGCGGCTCCTACAATGAGCAGTTCTTC	CASSTGTSGSYNEQFF
TRBV7-2	few	NA	TRBJ2-5	TGTGCCAGCAGCTTAGGATGGCAGGGCAAGACCCAGTACTTC	CASSLGWQGKTQYF
TRBV16	NA	NA	TRBJ1-1	TGTGCCAGCAGCCAAACGCAGGGCACTGAAGCTTTCTTT	CASSQTQGTEAFF
TRBV6-5	NA	NA	TRBJ1-1	TGTGCCAGCAGTTACTTTCCTCCCCGGGGGAACACTGAAGCTTTCTTT	CASSYFPPRGNTEAFF
TRBV24-1	NA	NA	TRBJ2-1	TGTGCCACCAGTGAAGGGGGTTCAGATGAGCAGTTCTTC	CATSEGGSDEQFF
TRBV18	NA	TRBD1	TRBJ1-3	TGTGCCAGCTCACAAACAGGGGCCCTCTCTGGAAACACCATATATTTT	CASSQTGALSGNTIYF
TRBV11-3	NA	NA	TRBJ1-5	TGTGCCAGCAGCCCAAATCAGCCCCAGCATTTT	CASSPNQPQHF
TRBV5-4	NA	NA	TRBJ1-1	TGTGCCAGCAGCTTGAACAGGGCCACTGAAGCTTTCTTT	CASSLNRATEAFF
TRBV2	NA	NA	TRBJ1-4	TGTGCCAGCAGGCAGGGAGGTCGTGTGGAAAAACTGTTTTTT	CASRQGGRVEKLFF
TRBV3-1/TRBV3-2	NA	NA	TRBJ1-2	TGTGCCAGCAGCCAAGAATACAGTAACTATGGCTACACCTTC	CASSQEYSNYGYTF
TRBV13	NA	NA	TRBJ1-4	TGTGCCAGCAGCTTTGCCAGGAATGAAAAACTGTTTTTT	CASSFARNEKLFF
TRBV10-2	NA	NA	TRBJ1-4	TGCGCCAGCAGGACGTCCGGACAGTGGAGTCGCCTGTTTTTT	CASRTSGQWSRLFF
TRBV30	NA	NA	TRBJ1-1	TGTGCCTGGAGTGTACTTGGGAACACTGAAGCTTTCTTT	CAWSVLGNTEAFF
TRBV7-2	once	TRBD2	TRBJ2-3	TGTGCCAGCAATAGGGCGGGGGGCCTCATCAGCACAGATACGCAGTATTTT	CASNRAGGLISTDTQYF
TRBV5-4	NA	TRBD2	TRBJ2-1	TGTGCCAGCAGCTCCATAGCGGGCTCCTACAATGAGCAGTTCTTC	CASSSIAGSYNEQFF
TRBV19	NA	NA	TRBJ1-1	TGTGCCAGTAGTATCGTTGTCAGGCTGAACACTGAAGCTTTCTTT	CASSIVVRLNTEAFF
TRBV4-1	few	TRBD1	TRBJ1-3	TGCGCCAGCAGCCTGGACAGGGGTGGTGGAAACACCATATATTTT	CASSLDRGGGNTIYF
TRBV25-1	NA	TRBD1	TRBJ1-6	TGTGCCAGCAGTGAGGTGGGACAGGTGAATTCACCCCTCCACTTT	CASSEVGQVNSPLHF
TRBV30	few	NA	TRBJ1-2	TGTGCCTGGAGTAAAAGACAAGGACAGCCTAACTATGGCTACACCTTC	CAWSKRQGQPNYGYTF
TRBV7-2	once	NA	TRBJ2-7	TGTGCCAGCGGCCCACGGGGGACCTCCTACGAGCAGTACTTC	CASGPRGTSYEQYF
TRBV5-1	NA	TRBD2	TRBJ2-7	TGCGCCAGCAGCTTAGCGGGGAACTACGAGCAGTACTTC	CASSLAGNYEQYF
TRBV27	NA	TRBD2	TRBJ2-3	TGTGCCAGCAGTTTATCGCCGGGACTAGCGGGAGAAATGGATACGCAGTATTTT	CASSLSPGLAGEMDTQYF